These 16 T cell receptor beta chains were sequenced from one sample in a study of metastatic and nonmetastatic thyroid tumors. Nobody among the patients had been given any treatment before thyroid surgery. MiXCR reprocessed the PCR reads for TCRdb. This table has about 14,000 clones, around 3.6% appearing once. The specimen sequenced was tumor tissue. Source of these receptors: a female donor with papillary thyroid cancer or a benign thyroid nodule (not recorded which). Some clones in this sample may be carry-over from other donors' samples.

This chain links TRBV7-8 with TRBJ1-1, with a tentative D call TRBD1 (5 bases). The germline V and J ends were trimmed by 4 bases and 2 bases, with 11 bases remaining between them. The CDR3 extends over 14 amino acids. The germline CDR1 and CDR2 sequences are SGHVS and FQNEAQ. Here the CDR3 reads CASSYSGGNTEAFF. The CDR3 nucleotides are TGTGCCAGCAGCTATTCGGGGGGTAACACTGAAGCTTTCTTT.

This clone appeared a few times. The CDR3 nucleotides read TGCAGTGCTCGACTAGCGGGACTGGACGAGCAGTACTTC. It yields the protein CSARLAGLDEQYF. The chain joins TRBV20-1 to TRBJ2-7; 11 bases align to TRBD2. CDR3 size: 13 residues. With 5 bases clipped from V and 5 bases from J, the junction kept 5 bases outside the gene matches. CDR1 and CDR2 from the germline V gene are DFQATT and SNEGSKA (reference sequence).

Points on this clone: A much larger clone lies one base from this, so it may be a read error. Here the CDR3 DNA reads TGTGCCAGCATACCGACTAGCGGTTACTACGAGCAGTACTTC. Its protein is CASIPTSGYYEQYF. This chain connects TRBV27 to TRBJ2-7; 9 positions agree with TRBD2. Per the germline V gene, CDR1 is MNHEY and CDR2 is SMNVEV (reference sequence). The junction had 7 bases not matched to a gene; V was cut back by 7 bases and J by 3 bases. The CDR3 runs 14 residues.

This clone has more than one count but fewer than ten. The junction departs from germline at one end; a sequencing error may be responsible. The chain is built from TRBV6-1 and TRBJ2-6; 8 nucleotides match TRBD1. CDR3 size: 17 residues. CDR1 and CDR2 (germline): MNHNS, SASEGT. CDR3 sequence: CASSEGTGYRGANFLTF. In DNA, the CDR3 is TGTGCCAGCAGTGAAGGGACAGGGTACCGAGGGGCCAACTTCCTGACTTTC.

This clone was recorded many times. The chain combines TRBV27 with TRBJ1-2; 9 nucleotides agree with TRBD1. CDR3 length: 15 residues. V shed 8 bases, J shed 5 bases, and the junction held 12 bases outside the gene matches. From germline, CDR1 is MNHEY and CDR2 SMNVEV (reference sequence). The CDR3 here is CASGGNDRGFYGYTF. In nucleotides, the CDR3 is TGTGCCAGCGGGGGTAACGACAGGGGGTTTTATGGCTACACCTTC.

This chain uses TRBV20-1 with TRBJ1-2, with 8 bases matching TRBD1. V trimming: 6 bases; J trimming: 8 bases; junction bases outside the gene matches: 5. CDR1 and CDR2 (germline): DFQATT, SNEGSKA (reference sequence). This CDR3 is 11 amino acids long. CDR3 bases: TGCAGTGCGCCCGACAGGGGCGGCTACACCTTC. This codes for CSAPDRGGYTF.

This clone has more than one count but fewer than ten. The chain recombines TRBV19 with TRBJ2-2, with 9 nucleotides matching TRBD2. The CDR3 is made up of 15 amino acids. From germline, CDR1 is LNHDA and CDR2 SQIVND (reference sequence). V was pared by 6 bases and J by 5 bases, with 7 bases of the junction left unmatched. The chain's CDR3 is CASRPSGGRTGELFF. The DNA of the CDR3 is TGTGCCAGTAGACCCAGCGGGGGGCGAACCGGGGAGCTGTTTTTT.

The chain is built from TRBV5-1 and TRBJ2-1; 11 bases align to TRBD2. V trimming: 5 bases; J trimming: 7 bases; junction bases outside the gene matches: 8. CDR1 is SGHRS, CDR2 YFSETQ, per germline. The CDR3 length is 15 residues. The CDR3: CASRWIAGGSNEQFF. Here the CDR3 DNA reads TGCGCCAGCAGGTGGATAGCGGGAGGGTCAAATGAGCAGTTCTTC.

This clone appeared a few times. The sample has other DNA sequences that encode this CDR3 too. The chain employs TRBV20-1 and TRBJ2-1, with 9 bases that match TRBD2. Germline V CDR1 and CDR2: DFQATT, SNEGSKA (reference sequence). With V trimmed by 3 bases and J by 7 bases, 10 bases remained unmatched. The CDR3 is made up of 15 amino acids. CDR3 in DNA: TGCAGTGCTAGGTCGGCGGGAGGGGGAAGGAATGAGCAGTTCTTC. Its translation is CSARSAGGGRNEQFF.

This clone was observed a few times. This chain links TRBV6-1 with TRBJ1-2, with D maybe TRBD1 (5 bases). The CDR3 sequence is 14 residues long. The germline V and J ends were trimmed by 3 bases and 1 base, with 9 bases remaining between them. Looked up from germline, CDR1 is MNHNS and CDR2 is SASEGT. CDR3 region: CASSDRDSNYGYTF. CDR3 sequence (DNA): TGTGCCAGCAGTGACAGAGACAGTAACTATGGCTACACCTTC.

This clone has just a few counts. Within the sample, other DNA sequences also encode this same CDR3. V usage is TRBV2 and J usage is TRBJ1-1; TRBD1 agrees at 7 bases. This CDR3 has 14 residues. Germline loops: CDR1 SNHLY, CDR2 FYNNEI. Trimming at V came to 6 bases and at J to 1 base, leaving 5 bases not matched to a gene. The CDR3 sequence: CASRYRTGNTEAFF. In DNA, the CDR3 is TGTGCCAGCAGATACAGGACAGGGAACACTGAAGCTTTCTTT.

The rearrangement uses TRBV30 and TRBJ2-3; 8 bases align to TRBD2. The CDR3 is 13 amino acids. V shed 6 bases, J shed 6 bases, and the junction held 8 bases outside the gene matches. The germline CDR1 and CDR2 sequences are GTSNPN and SVGIG (reference sequence). CDR3: CACLGLVGDTQYF. The CDR3 DNA reads TGTGCCTGCCTGGGACTAGTAGGCGATACGCAGTATTTT.

The V and J genes are TRBV19 and TRBJ2-1, with 9 nucleotides matching TRBD1. CDR3 length: 15 amino acids. The V gene end was trimmed by 4 bases and the J gene end by 3 bases; junction bases not matched to a gene: 4. Germline V gives CDR1 LNHDA, CDR2 SQIVND (reference sequence). The CDR3: CASSKPGQGYNEQFF. In DNA, the CDR3 is TGTGCCAGTAGTAAACCGGGACAGGGCTACAATGAGCAGTTCTTC.

The chain combines TRBV28 with TRBJ1-2; no reliable D call. From germline, CDR1 is MDHEN and CDR2 SYDVKM. Trimming removed 5 bases from V and 5 bases from J, with 3 bases in between. The CDR3 length is 10 residues. The CDR3 region is CASSRYGYTF. CDR3 sequence (DNA): TGTGCCAGCAGTCGATATGGCTACACCTTC.

This clone occurred a few times. This may arise from a read error, as a much more abundant clone is one base away. V is TRBV12-3 or TRBV12-4 and J is TRBJ2-7; 8 bases match TRBD1. CDR3 length: 15 amino acids. Trimming took 0 bases from V and 6 from J; bases not matched to a gene: 7. CDR3 sequence reads: CASSLARTGFSEQYF. The CDR3 DNA is TGTGCCAGCAGTTTAGCTAGGACAGGGTTTAGCGAGCAGTACTTC.

This chain links TRBV12-3 or TRBV12-4 with TRBJ2-1, with D perhaps TRBD1 (6 bases). Trimming shortened V by 3 bases and J by 0 bases, and 21 bases separated the two germline ends. The CDR3 length is 19 residues. CDR3 DNA sequence: TGTGCCAGCAGTTTTTCGGGACACAGCTGGGGAAGCTCCTACAATGAGCAGTTCTTC. It codes for CASSFSGHSWGSSYNEQFF.